The entry that follows covers one T cell receptor beta chain sequence. At one end, the junction sequence differs from germline, possibly due to a read error. Rearranged V-D-J TRB sequences were amplified with a mixed TRB-A/B primer pool. Using its own MiXCR run on the multiplex PCR reads, TCRdb lists one record per CDR3 protein. This table has 8,500 to 10,000 distinct CDR3 sequences, around 38% appearing once. The data were obtained in a study of T cell repertoires in aging, cancer and after chemotherapy. The germline V gene encodes CDR1 MNHEY and CDR2 SMNVEV (reference sequence). This CDR3 comprises 15 residues. The template was genomic DNA from peripheral blood, not RNA.

The receptor was derived from a human donor in good health. Sequenced sample: blood. This rearrangement joins TRBV27 to TRBJ2-2, with D uncertain. The CDR3 is CASSLYARGTGELFF. In DNA form, the CDR3 reads TGTGCCAGCAGCTTATATGCGCGTGGCACCGGGGAGCTGTTTTTT.